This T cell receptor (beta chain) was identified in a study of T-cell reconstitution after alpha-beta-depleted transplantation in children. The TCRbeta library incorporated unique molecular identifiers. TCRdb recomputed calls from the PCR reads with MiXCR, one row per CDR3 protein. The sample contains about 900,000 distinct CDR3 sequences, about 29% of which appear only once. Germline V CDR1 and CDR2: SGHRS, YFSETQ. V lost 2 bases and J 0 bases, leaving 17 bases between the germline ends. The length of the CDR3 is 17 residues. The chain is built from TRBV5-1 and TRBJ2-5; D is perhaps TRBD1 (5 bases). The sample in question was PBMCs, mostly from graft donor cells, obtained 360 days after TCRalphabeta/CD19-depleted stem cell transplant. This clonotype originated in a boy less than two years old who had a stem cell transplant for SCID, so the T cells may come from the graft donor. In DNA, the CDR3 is TGCGCCAGCAGCTTCCGCGCCCCTACAGGATACCAAGAGACCCAGTACTTC. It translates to CASSFRAPTGYQETQYF.